These 15 T cell receptor beta chains were sequenced from one sample in a study of T cells in lung cancer brain metastases. Generated by immunoSEQ multiplex PCR, the TCRdb table keeps only in-frame clones and is missing some. The sample shows thousands of clones, roughly 89% of them seen only once. Sample: tumor tissue from the primary lung tumor. The receptors come from a woman between 45 and 60 years old with non-small cell lung cancer.

V gene TRBV4-1 combines with J gene TRBJ2-1; D possibly corresponds to TRBD1 (5 bases). Per the germline V gene, CDR1 is MGHRA and CDR2 is YSYEKL. The CDR3 loop spans 19 amino acids. With 3 bases removed from V and 0 bases from J, the gap between germline ends came to 21 bases. The CDR3 loop is CASSHIGLKGSSSYNEQFF. In DNA form, the CDR3 reads TGCGCCAGCAGCCACATCGGTCTAAAGGGGTCTAGCTCCTACAATGAGCAGTTCTTC.

Turning to this clone: Different DNA sequences within this sample yield the same CDR3. The rearrangement uses TRBV6-6 and TRBJ2-5; 7 nucleotides line up with TRBD1. V lost 7 bases and J lost 5; bases outside the gene matches: 13. The germline V gene encodes CDR1 MNHNY and CDR2 SVGAGI (reference sequence). The CDR3 is 15 residues long. CDR3 sequence: CASTDRALREETQYF. CDR3 DNA: TGTGCCAGCACCGACAGGGCGCTGAGGGAGGAGACCCAGTACTTC.

The J gene is TRBJ1-5, the V gene TRBV19; D gene uncertain. The CDR3 is made up of 15 amino acids. Germline-derived CDR1 and CDR2 are LNHDA and SQIVND (reference sequence). V lost 5 bases and J 1 base, leaving 12 bases between the germline ends. CDR3 nucleotide sequence: TGTGCCAGTAGTTGGTCAGGTCCGAGCAATCAGCCCCAGCATTTT. Encoded protein: CASSWSGPSNQPQHF.

This clone was detected only once. The chain links TRBV12-2 to TRBJ2-2; TRBD2 is the table's D call, not checked against the DNA. TRBV12-2 is designated a pseudogene. This CDR3 spans 17 amino acids. DNA for the CDR3: TGTGCAAGTCGCTTAGCGCTCGCCGGACTAAACACCGGGGAGCTGTTTTTT. This gives the protein CASRLALAGLNTGELFF.

The rearrangement joins TRBV6-1 to TRBJ2-1, with D possibly being TRBD2 (6 bases). Germline V lookup: CDR1 MNHNS, CDR2 SASEGT. This CDR3 comprises 14 residues. Trimming took 7 bases from V and 4 from J, leaving 14 bases between them. The CDR3 region is CASKAGRPYNEQFF. As DNA, the CDR3 is TGTGCCAGCAAAGCGGGTAGACCTTACAATGAGCAGTTCTTC.

V and J are TRBV5-4 and TRBJ2-5, with 10 bases matching TRBD2. CDR1 SGHNT and CDR2 YYREEE come from the germline V gene (reference sequence). This CDR3 has 14 residues. Trimming removed 4 bases from V and 5 bases from J; junction bases left unmatched: 5. Here the CDR3 DNA reads TGTGCCAGCAGCCCTAGCGGGAGCGGGGAGACCCAGTACTTC. Protein: CASSPSGSGETQYF.

The rearrangement uses TRBV19 and TRBJ2-7, with D hard to call. This CDR3 is built from 15 residues. CDR1 LNHDA and CDR2 SQIVND come from the germline V gene (reference sequence). Trimming removed 1 base from V and 0 bases from J, with 10 bases in between. CDR3 residues: CASSIVPAASYEQYF. The CDR3 nucleotides are TGTGCCAGTAGTATAGTCCCCGCGGCCTCCTACGAGCAGTACTTC. The whole variable domain, filled in from reference TRBV19 and TRBJ2-7, reads DGGITQSPKYLFRKEGQNVTLSCEQNLNHDAMYWYRQDPGQGLRLIYYSQIVNDFQKGDIAEGYSVSREKKESFPLTVTSAQKNPTAFYLCASSIVPAASYEQYFGPGTRLTVT.

Concerning this clone itself: Different DNA sequences within this sample yield the same CDR3. The J gene is TRBJ2-5, the V gene TRBV28; D tentatively reads TRBD1 or TRBD2 (6 bases each). Trimming took 5 bases from V and 3 from J, leaving 13 bases between them. The CDR3 is 14 residues long. The germline gives CDR1 MDHEN, CDR2 SYDVKM. The CDR3 here is CASSRGGREETQYF. CDR3 coding DNA: TGTGCCAGCAGTAGAGGGGGGCGGGAAGAGACCCAGTACTTC.

The V gene is TRBV9, the J gene TRBJ1-4; D call uncertain. Germline-derived CDR1 and CDR2 are SGDLS and YYNGEE. CDR3 length: 16 amino acids. V lost 0 bases and J 0 bases, leaving 9 bases between the germline ends. The CDR3, as DNA: TGTGCCAGCAGCGTAGGGAGAGAAGCAACTAATGAAAAACTGTTTTTT. Residues: CASSVGREATNEKLFF.

This clone showed up just a few times. The rearrangement links TRBV6-4 to TRBJ2-1, with D perhaps matching TRBD2 (5 bases). There are 13 residues in the CDR3. Trimming left V 0 bases short and J 8 bases short, with 8 bases between. The germline gives CDR1 MRHNA, CDR2 SNTAGT. For the CDR3, the DNA is TGTGCCAGCAGTGACTCGGAGGCCGATGAGCAGTTCTTC. Protein: CASSDSEADEQFF.

CDR3: CASSLLGGLGYF. CDR3 nucleotide sequence: TGTGCCAGCAGTTTATTAGGCGGGCTGGGGTATTTT. The chain combines TRBV28 with TRBJ2-3, with D tentatively TRBD2 (5 bases). Trimming removed 1 base from V and 14 bases from J, with 13 bases in between. From germline, CDR1 is MDHEN and CDR2 SYDVKM. The CDR3 has 12 residues.

With respect to this clone: Relative to the germline gene, one junction end is altered; a read error may explain this. Other DNA sequences in the same sample also yield this CDR3. The chain uses TRBV19 and TRBJ2-6; 9 nucleotides line up with TRBD1. CDR1 LNHDA and CDR2 SQIVND come from the germline V gene (reference sequence). This CDR3 has 16 amino acids. CDR3 DNA: TGTGCCAGTAGTATTATCCGGACAGGGGTCGTCAACGTCCTGACTTTT. Amino acids: CASSIIRTGVVNVLTF.

The rearrangement joins TRBV5-1 to TRBJ2-7; tentatively, D is TRBD1 or TRBD2 (6 bases each). V gave up 0 bases and J gave up 3 bases, with 16 bases separating them. CDR3 length: 16 amino acids. Germline loops: CDR1 SGHRS, CDR2 YFSETQ. Written as DNA, the CDR3 is TGCGCCAGCAGCTTGGGGGGAACGGGGGCTTTCTACGAGCAGTACTTC. This sequence encodes CASSLGGTGAFYEQYF.

This clone was seen only once. CDR3 sequence: CAWSAGGRGTDTQYF. The DNA for the CDR3 is TGTGCCTGGAGTGCTGGCGGGAGGGGCACAGATACGCAGTATTTT. The chain is built from TRBV30 and TRBJ2-3; the match to TRBD2 covers 9 bases. Germline trimming cut 1 base from V and 1 base from J; bases unmatched to any gene: 3. Per the germline V gene, CDR1 is GTSNPN and CDR2 is SVGIG (reference sequence). This CDR3 spans 15 amino acids.

This clone was seen a handful of times. Different DNA sequences within this sample yield the same CDR3. This sequence joins TRBV4-1 and TRBJ2-5, with 9 bases aligning to TRBD1. J was trimmed by 4 bases and V by 1 base; bases with no gene match: 1. The V gene's germline CDR1 is MGHRA and CDR2 YSYEKL. The CDR3 has 14 residues. The DNA for the CDR3 is TGCGCCAGCAGCCAAGGGGGACAGGGAGAGACCCAGTACTTC. It specifies CASSQGGQGETQYF.